The sequence of this TCR beta chain was determined in a study of shared clonotypes between healthy human individuals. Background on the study: Each donor's CD4 naive and CD4 memory cells filled three plates apiece, CD8 naive two, and CD8 memory one.

Around 200 ng DNA, 30,000 or so T cell genomes, went into each sorted-subset replicate PCR. The table came from immunoSEQ multiplex PCR; TCRdb's copy has only in-frame clones and leaves some out. The data contain 400,000 to 600,000 clones, roughly 95% of them singletons. The germline V and J ends were trimmed by 5 bases and 3 bases, with 13 bases remaining between them. CDR3 size: 15 residues. Germline lookup yields CDR1 MNHNY and CDR2 SVGAGI (reference sequence). Recent vaccinations or acute infections were absent in the healthy HIV-negative adult donors. The sample was naive CD4+ T cells sorted from blood. Subset denoted: CD45RA+ positively selected. This TCR was sampled from a woman aged 25 to 39 in good health. The chain recombines TRBV6-6 with TRBJ1-4; no definite D call. The DNA of the CDR3 is TGTGCCAGCAGTCTCGGCCCATACCCTAATGAAAAACTGTTTTTT. The encoded protein is CASSLGPYPNEKLFF.